This T cell receptor beta chain was recovered during a study of human T cells and chemical hapten exposure. As to time point: patch test 1, 2 weeks after DPC sensitization. Treatment in this sample: therapeutic diphenylcyclopropenone sensitization with weekly scalp DPC. The V gene end was trimmed by 3 bases and the J gene end by 4 bases; junction bases not matched to a gene: 5. Germline V CDR1 and CDR2: MGHDK, SYGVNS. The CDR3 is 15 residues long. This clonotype was picked up many times. TCRdb processed the RACE reads anew with MiXCR; each CDR3 protein has one entry. The sample carries some 120,000 distinct CDR3 sequences, about 12% recorded once.

The sample was whole blood, taken in connection with sensitization to the hapten diphenylcyclopropenone (DPC). The TCR comes from a woman aged 50 to 60 with alopecia areata. Some clones in this sample may be carry-over from other donors' samples. This rearrangement joins TRBV25-1 to TRBJ1-4; 7 bases are a match to TRBD1. CDR3 DNA sequence: TGTGCCAGCAGTGACGGGACAGCGTATAATGAAAAACTGTTTTTT. Translated: CASSDGTAYNEKLFF.